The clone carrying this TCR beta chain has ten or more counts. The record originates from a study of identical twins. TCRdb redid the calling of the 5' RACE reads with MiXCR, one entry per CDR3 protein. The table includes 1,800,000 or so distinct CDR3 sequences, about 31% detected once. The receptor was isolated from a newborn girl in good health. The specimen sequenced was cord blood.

For the CDR3, the DNA is TGCGCCAGCAGCTTTCCACTCTACAATGAGCAGTTCTTC. Protein: CASSFPLYNEQFF. The V and J genes are TRBV5-1 and TRBJ2-1; the D is unclear. The CDR3 runs 13 residues. Germline loops: CDR1 SGHRS, CDR2 YFSETQ. Trimming cost V 2 bases and J 3 bases, with 6 bases left between them. Complete variable domain (other parts from reference TRBV5-1 and TRBJ2-1): KAGVTQTPRYLIKTRGQQVTLSCSPISGHRSVSWYQQTPGQGLQFLFEYFSETQRNKGNFPGRFSGRQFSNSRSEMNVSTLELGDSALYLCASSFPLYNEQFFGPGTRLTVL.